The clone carrying this TCR beta chain was recorded many times. Antigen unknown. Each cDNA held unique molecular identifiers, and template switching gave it a universal primer site. TCRdb itself ran the 5' RACE reads through MiXCR, one entry per CDR3 protein. The repertoire consists of roughly 720,000 distinct CDR3 sequences, with over 15% occurring once and the leading ten covering around 14%. Germline V gene sequence: CDR1 SEHNR, CDR2 FQNEAQ (reference sequence). Trimming stripped 1 base from V and 1 base from J, with 8 bases between. This CDR3 spans 15 amino acids. The data belong to a study of identical twins. The study, taken as a whole, reports: The analysis was cross-sectional rather than longitudinal within donors.

This same sample was also taken into another study, of T cells expressing NK-cell markers. As that report states: In 5 to 7 donors, dominant NKG2C+ clonotypes were roughly 1.0-8% of CD8+ T cells. Dominance of the CD3+CD56-NKG2C+ fraction by these clonotypes also held in several donors.

The TCR sequence derives from a woman younger than 35 in good health. The sample consisted of PBMCs. The J gene is TRBJ2-1, the V gene TRBV7-9; D gene ambiguous. CDR3 amino acids: CASSLEGVSYNEQFF. CDR3 nucleotide sequence: TGTGCCAGCAGCTTAGAGGGCGTGTCCTACAATGAGCAGTTCTTC.